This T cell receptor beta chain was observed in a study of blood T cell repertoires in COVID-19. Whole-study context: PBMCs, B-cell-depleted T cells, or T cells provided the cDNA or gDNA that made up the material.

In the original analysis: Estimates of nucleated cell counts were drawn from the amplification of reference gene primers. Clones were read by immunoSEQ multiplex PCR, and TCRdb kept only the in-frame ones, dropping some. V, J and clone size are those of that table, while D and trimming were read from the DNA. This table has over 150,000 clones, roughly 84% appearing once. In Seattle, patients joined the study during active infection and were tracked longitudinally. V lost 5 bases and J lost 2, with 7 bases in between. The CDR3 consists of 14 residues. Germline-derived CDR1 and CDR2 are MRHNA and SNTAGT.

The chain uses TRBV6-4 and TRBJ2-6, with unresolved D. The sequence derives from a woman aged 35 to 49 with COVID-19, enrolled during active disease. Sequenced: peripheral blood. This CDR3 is CASSKSPGANVLTF. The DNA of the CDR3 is TGTGCCAGCAGTAAGAGTCCTGGGGCCAACGTCCTGACTTTC.